The 3 T cell receptor beta chains in this list originate from one sample, sequenced in a study of OX40 agonist ivuxolimab in advanced cancers. Profiling relied on immunoSEQ multiplex PCR, and the TCRdb table lists in-frame clones only, not all of them. The sample has around 70,000 clones, roughly 83% seen once. The material sequenced was CD4+ or CD8+ T cells sorted from blood, taken in a trial of the OX40 agonist ivuxolimab. These receptors were taken from an adult with an advanced solid tumor such as melanoma, head and neck, liver or kidney cancer.

V is TRBV29-1 and J is TRBJ1-1; D unclear. Deletions cut 5 bases from V and 3 bases from J, with 16 bases between. Germline CDR1 and CDR2: SQVTM and ANQGSEA. The CDR3 extends over 14 amino acids. CDR3 region: CSVRNWPLDTEAFF. Here the CDR3 DNA reads TGCAGCGTTAGGAACTGGCCGTTGGACACTGAAGCTTTCTTT.

The chain uses TRBV6-6 and TRBJ2-7; 9 bases map to TRBD1. In germline, CDR1 is MNHNY, CDR2 SVGAGI (reference sequence). Trimming cost V 2 bases and J 5 bases; bases outside gene matches: 4. CDR3 length: 14 residues. CDR3 nucleotide sequence: TGTGCCAGCAGTTACCGACAGGGGGTGAACGAGCAGTACTTC. Translation gives CASSYRQGVNEQYF.

The V gene is TRBV19, the J gene TRBJ1-2; D is unresolved. This CDR3 comprises 15 residues. Trimming removed 9 bases from V and 0 bases from J, with 17 bases in between. In germline, CDR1 is LNHDA, CDR2 SQIVND (reference sequence). CDR3 sequence: CASKLGPLANYGYTF. DNA for the CDR3: TGTGCCAGCAAACTCGGACCTTTAGCTAACTATGGCTACACCTTC.